Below are 21 T cell receptor beta chains sequenced from a single sample in a study of blood T cell repertoires in COVID-19. Profiling relied on immunoSEQ multiplex PCR, and the TCRdb table lists in-frame clones only, not all of them. The table has around 300,000 clones, approximately 88% seen once. The source material was peripheral blood. Receptor source: a woman between 45 and 65 years old with active or convalescent COVID-19.

CDR3 sequence: CASSPLTGDAGELFF. The CDR3, as DNA: TGTGCCAGCAGCCCGTTGACAGGGGACGCCGGGGAGCTGTTTTTT. V is TRBV7-6 and J is TRBJ2-2, with 8 bases identical to TRBD1. The germline CDR1 and CDR2 sequences are SGHVS and FNYEAQ. Germline trimming cut 5 bases from V and 6 bases from J; bases unmatched to any gene: 8. The length of the CDR3 is 15 residues.

The J gene is TRBJ1-5, the V gene TRBV28, with TRBD1 identical over 10 bases. Germline CDR1 reads MDHEN; CDR2 reads SYDVKM. With V trimmed by 7 bases and J by 7 bases, 4 bases remained unmatched. This CDR3 contains 13 residues. The CDR3 loop reads CASTDRGSQPQHF. The DNA for the CDR3 is TGTGCCAGCACGGACAGGGGGTCCCAGCCCCAGCATTTT.

The CDR3 nucleotides read TGTGCCAGCAGCACTACAATTTCCGAGCAGTACTTC. As protein: CASSTTISEQYF. The gene calls are TRBV6-2 or TRBV6-3 and TRBJ2-7; no clear D gene. The CDR3 consists of 12 residues. The V and J ends lost 6 bases and 6 bases respectively, with 12 bases between them. CDR1 is MNHEY and CDR2 is SVGEGT in the germline V gene.

V usage is TRBV10-3 and J usage is TRBJ1-6, with TRBD1 matching 7 bases. The CDR3 loop spans 18 amino acids. Germline CDR1 and CDR2: ENHRY and SYGVKD. V shed 0 bases, J shed 7 bases, and the junction held 12 bases outside the gene matches. CDR3 sequence (DNA): TGTGCCATCAGTGAGTCATCTAGGGGGCGGGGAGGAAATTCACCCCTCCACTTT. It translates to CAISESSRGRGGNSPLHF.

This clone has only one observation. V and J are TRBV6-2 or TRBV6-3 and TRBJ2-2, with a possible D match to TRBD1 (6 bases). Trimming took off 2 bases at V and 3 bases at J, with 19 bases between the two ends. Germline V CDR1 and CDR2: MNHEY, SVGEGT. This CDR3 has 18 residues. The chain's CDR3 is CASSYPYTDSLYTGELFF. In nucleotides, the CDR3 is TGTGCCAGCAGTTACCCGTACACGGACAGTCTTTACACCGGGGAGCTGTTTTTT.

This clone has just a few counts. This chain uses TRBV5-1 with TRBJ2-2, with D maybe TRBD1 (6 bases). The germline gives CDR1 SGHRS, CDR2 YFSETQ. The V end lost 2 bases, the J end lost 7 bases, and 9 bases lay between the germline ends. The CDR3 is made up of 13 amino acids. In DNA form, the CDR3 reads TGCGCCAGCAGCTTACAGGGCAACGGGGAGCTGTTTTTT. Translated: CASSLQGNGELFF.

The chain links TRBV5-1 to TRBJ2-7; 9 nucleotides agree with TRBD1. Germline CDR1 and CDR2: SGHRS and YFSETQ. V shed 7 bases, J shed 5 bases, and the junction held 10 bases outside the gene matches. The CDR3 consists of 14 residues. The CDR3 is CASCKGQGLDEQYF. The CDR3 DNA reads as TGCGCCAGCTGCAAGGGACAGGGACTCGACGAGCAGTACTTC.

The V gene is TRBV2, the J gene TRBJ1-2; tentatively, D is TRBD1 (5 bases). Trimming left V 8 bases short and J 7 bases short, with 20 bases between. CDR3 length: 14 amino acids. Germline CDR1 reads SNHLY; CDR2 reads FYNNEI. CDR3: CASGPGREFVGYTF. CDR3 in DNA: TGTGCCAGCGGCCCGGGACGGGAGTTTGTTGGCTACACCTTC.

About this clone itself: Different DNA sequences within this sample yield the same CDR3. The J gene is TRBJ2-1, the V gene TRBV6-5, with D uncertain. Germline CDR1 reads MNHEY; CDR2 reads SVGAGI. The CDR3 has 11 residues. Trimming cost V 6 bases and J 3 bases, with 3 bases left between them. The CDR3 region has the DNA TGTGCCAGCAGCCGCTACAATGAGCAGTTCTTC. It translates to CASSRYNEQFF.

The CDR3 reads CASSSDRERANEKLFF. CDR3 in DNA: TGTGCCAGCAGTTCCGACAGGGAGAGGGCTAATGAAAAACTGTTTTTT. V gene TRBV27 combines with J gene TRBJ1-4; 7 nucleotides align to TRBD1. From germline, CDR1 is MNHEY and CDR2 SMNVEV (reference sequence). The CDR3 runs to 16 residues. Losses at the gene ends were 4 bases for V and 3 bases for J; bases not matched to a gene: 8. The entire variable domain, with the rest obtained from reference TRBV27 and TRBJ1-4, is as follows: EAQVTQNPRYLITVTGKKLTVTCSQNMNHEYMSWYRQDPGLGLRQIYYSMNVEVTDKGDVPEGYKVSRKEKRNFPLILESPSPNQTSLYFCASSSDRERANEKLFFGSGTQLSVL.

This clone came up once. This sequence joins TRBV7-9 and TRBJ2-1, with D possibly being TRBD2 (6 bases). The germline V gene encodes CDR1 SEHNR and CDR2 FQNEAQ (reference sequence). V lost 5 bases to trimming and J lost 9 bases, with 20 bases between them. This CDR3 is built from 15 residues. This CDR3 is CASSHTAGLLGEQFF. CDR3 bases: TGTGCCAGCAGCCACACCGCGGGACTCCTCGGTGAGCAGTTCTTC. The variable domain in full, completed from reference TRBV7-9 and TRBJ2-1, reads DTGVSQNPRHKITKRGQNVTFRCDPISEHNRLYWYRQTLGQGPEFLTYFQNEAQLEKSRLLSDRFSAERPKGSFSTLEIQRTEQGDSAMYLCASSHTAGLLGEQFFGPGTRLTVL.

The chain links TRBV29-1 to TRBJ2-2; D remains unclear. V was clipped by 0 bases and J by 7 bases, with 9 bases between them. Germline CDR1 reads SQVTM; CDR2 reads ANQGSEA. The CDR3 length is 13 residues. CDR3 region: CSVEDLRHGELFF. The CDR3, as DNA: TGCAGCGTTGAAGACCTGCGGCACGGGGAGCTGTTTTTT.

The table lists this clone with a count of one. This chain uses TRBV7-3 with TRBJ1-1, with D hard to call. Per germline, CDR1 SGHTA and CDR2 FQGTGA. This CDR3 region has 13 residues. V lost 2 bases and J lost 1, with 5 bases in between. CDR3: CASSLLGNTEAFF. The CDR3 DNA reads as TGTGCCAGCAGCTTACTCGGGAACACTGAAGCTTTCTTT.

The V call is TRBV5-1, the J call TRBJ2-7; 10 bases match TRBD1. This CDR3 is 14 amino acids long. Germline CDR1 reads SGHRS; CDR2 reads YFSETQ. J gave up 4 bases and V 0 bases, and 1 base lay outside the gene matches. CDR3: CASSLGGQGYEQYF. In nucleotides, the CDR3 is TGCGCCAGCAGCTTGGGGGGACAGGGGTACGAGCAGTACTTC.

The J gene is TRBJ2-2, the V gene TRBV6-5; 9 positions agree with TRBD1. Germline loops: CDR1 MNHEY, CDR2 SVGAGI. V was pared by 5 bases and J by 5 bases, with 6 bases of the junction left unmatched. The CDR3 covers 15 residues. CDR3 nucleotides: TGTGCCAGCAGTCTGGGACAGGGCGGTACCGGGGAGCTGTTTTTT. Protein product: CASSLGQGGTGELFF.

The rearrangement joins TRBV3-1 (or the pseudogene TRBV3-2) to TRBJ2-3; 7 bases align to TRBD2. Germline V gives CDR1 LGHDT, CDR2 YNNKEL (reference sequence). Trimming took 7 bases from V and 0 from J; bases not matched to a gene: 4. The CDR3 is made up of 14 amino acids. CDR3 loop: CASNWGGSTDTQYF. The CDR3 DNA follows: TGTGCCAGCAATTGGGGGGGAAGCACAGATACGCAGTATTTT.

This chain uses TRBV28 with TRBJ1-4; possible D gene TRBD1, 5 bases. CDR3 length: 17 residues. V was clipped by 7 bases and J by 4 bases, with 22 bases between them. Germline lookup yields CDR1 MDHEN and CDR2 SYDVKM. CDR3 residues: CASNPSFGGRGNEKLFF. CDR3 nucleotides: TGTGCCAGCAACCCCTCCTTCGGGGGGAGGGGTAATGAAAAACTGTTTTTT.

This chain connects TRBV7-2 to TRBJ2-3; 7 positions agree with TRBD2. Germline V lookup: CDR1 SGHTA, CDR2 FQGNSA. The CDR3 runs to 16 residues. Trimming took 3 bases from V and 3 from J; bases not matched to a gene: 9. In nucleotides, the CDR3 is TGTGCCAGCAGCTTTGGCGGGGGAGTAAAGACAGATACGCAGTATTTT. Amino acid sequence: CASSFGGGVKTDTQYF.

This rearrangement joins TRBV7-3 to TRBJ2-7; 10 bases align to TRBD1. This CDR3 has 16 residues. Looked up from germline, CDR1 is SGHTA and CDR2 is FQGTGA. Germline trimming cut 5 bases from V and 5 bases from J; bases unmatched to any gene: 12. This chain's CDR3 is CASSTNETGGRDEQYF. The CDR3 DNA is TGTGCCAGCAGCACGAACGAGACAGGGGGCAGGGACGAGCAGTACTTC. The entire variable domain, with the rest obtained from reference TRBV7-3 and TRBJ2-7, is as follows: GAGVSQTPSNKVTEKGKYVELRCDPISGHTALYWYRQSLGQGPEFLIYFQGTGAADDSGLPNDRFFAVRPEGSVSTLKIQRTERGDSAVYLCASSTNETGGRDEQYFGPGTRLTVT.

The genes are TRBV28 and TRBJ1-6; 8 bases are a match to TRBD1. This CDR3 region has 14 residues. The V gene's germline CDR1 is MDHEN and CDR2 SYDVKM. V was clipped by 5 bases and J by 7 bases; unmatched bases: 4. This chain's CDR3 is CASSTGTGNSPLHF. The CDR3 DNA sequence: TGTGCCAGCAGTACCGGGACAGGAAATTCACCCCTCCACTTT.

The rearrangement joins TRBV25-1 to TRBJ2-3; 12 nucleotides line up with TRBD2. The CDR3 extends over 14 amino acids. V shed 11 bases and J 5 bases; nucleotides not matched to a gene: 8. CDR1 and CDR2 from the germline V gene are MGHDK and SYGVNS. CDR3 loop: CAAGLAGGLDTQYF. In DNA form, the CDR3 reads TGTGCCGCGGGGCTAGCGGGGGGGCTAGATACGCAGTATTTT.